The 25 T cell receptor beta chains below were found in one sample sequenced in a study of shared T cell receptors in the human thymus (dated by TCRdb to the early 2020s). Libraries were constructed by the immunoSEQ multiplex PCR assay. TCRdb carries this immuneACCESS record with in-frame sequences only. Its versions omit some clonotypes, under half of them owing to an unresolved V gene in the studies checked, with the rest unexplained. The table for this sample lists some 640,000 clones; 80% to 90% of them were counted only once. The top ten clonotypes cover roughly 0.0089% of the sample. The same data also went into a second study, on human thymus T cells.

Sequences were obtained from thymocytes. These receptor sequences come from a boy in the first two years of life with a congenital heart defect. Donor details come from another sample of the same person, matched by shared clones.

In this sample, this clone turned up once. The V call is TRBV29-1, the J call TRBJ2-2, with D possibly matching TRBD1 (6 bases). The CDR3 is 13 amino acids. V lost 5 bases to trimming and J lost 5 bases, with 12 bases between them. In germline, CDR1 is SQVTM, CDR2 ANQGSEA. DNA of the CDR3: TGCAGCGTTCCGGGACAAGGGACCGGGGAGCTGTTTTTT. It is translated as CSVPGQGTGELFF.

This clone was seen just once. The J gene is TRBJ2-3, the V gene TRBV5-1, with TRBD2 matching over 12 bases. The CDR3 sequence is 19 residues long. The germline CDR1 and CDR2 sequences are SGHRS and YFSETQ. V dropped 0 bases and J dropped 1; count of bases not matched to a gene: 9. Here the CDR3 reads CASSLAASGGVSGTDTQYF. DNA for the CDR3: TGCGCCAGCAGCTTGGCCGCTAGCGGGGGGGTGTCGGGCACAGATACGCAGTATTTT. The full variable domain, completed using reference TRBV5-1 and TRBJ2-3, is KAGVTQTPRYLIKTRGQQVTLSCSPISGHRSVSWYQQTPGQGLQFLFEYFSETQRNKGNFPGRFSGRQFSNSRSEMNVSTLELGDSALYLCASSLAASGGVSGTDTQYFGPGTRLTVL.

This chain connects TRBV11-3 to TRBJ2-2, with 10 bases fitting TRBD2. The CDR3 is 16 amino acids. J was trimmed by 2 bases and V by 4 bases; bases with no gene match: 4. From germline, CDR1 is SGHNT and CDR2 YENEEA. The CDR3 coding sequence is TGTGCCAGCAGCTCCACTAGCGGGATTAACACCGGGGAGCTGTTTTTT. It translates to CASSSTSGINTGELFF. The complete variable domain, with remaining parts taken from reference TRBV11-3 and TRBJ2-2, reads EAGVVQSPRYKIIEKKQPVAFWCNPISGHNTLYWYLQNLGQGPELLIRYENEEAVDDSQLPKDRFSAERLKGVDSTLKIQPAELGDSAVYLCASSSTSGINTGELFFGEGSRLTVL.

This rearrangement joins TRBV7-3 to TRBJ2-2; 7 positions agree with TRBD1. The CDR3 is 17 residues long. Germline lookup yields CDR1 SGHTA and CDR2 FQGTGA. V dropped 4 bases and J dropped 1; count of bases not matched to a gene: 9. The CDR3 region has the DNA TGTGCCAGCAGCTCCGTCGACAGGGCGGGGAACACCGGGGAGCTGTTTTTT. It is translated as CASSSVDRAGNTGELFF.

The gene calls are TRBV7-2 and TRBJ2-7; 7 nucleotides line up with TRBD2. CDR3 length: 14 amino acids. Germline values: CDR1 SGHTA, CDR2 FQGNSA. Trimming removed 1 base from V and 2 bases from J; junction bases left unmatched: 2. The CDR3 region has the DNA TGTGCCAGCAGCTTAGGGCGGGAGACCTACGAGCAGTACTTC. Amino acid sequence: CASSLGRETYEQYF.

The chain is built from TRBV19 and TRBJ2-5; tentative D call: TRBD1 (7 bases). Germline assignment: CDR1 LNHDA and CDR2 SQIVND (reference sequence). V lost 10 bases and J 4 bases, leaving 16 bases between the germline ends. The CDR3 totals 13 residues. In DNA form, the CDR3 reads TGTGCCACCGCCAGGGGGGAGGCAGAGACCCAGTACTTC. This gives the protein CATARGEAETQYF.

Written as DNA, the CDR3 is TGTGCCAGCAGTGAAGCGCGAGGACTAGCGGGCTGGGATACGCAGTATTTT. Translated: CASSEARGLAGWDTQYF. The rearrangement joins TRBV2 to TRBJ2-3; 11 nucleotides agree with TRBD2. Germline V gene lookup returns CDR1 SNHLY and CDR2 FYNNEI. V dropped 0 bases and J dropped 6; count of bases not matched to a gene: 8. CDR3 length equals 17 residues.

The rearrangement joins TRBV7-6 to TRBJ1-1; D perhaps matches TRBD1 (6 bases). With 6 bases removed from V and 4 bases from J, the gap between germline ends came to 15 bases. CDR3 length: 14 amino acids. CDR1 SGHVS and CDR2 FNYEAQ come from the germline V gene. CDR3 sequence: CASRPTGSTTEAFF. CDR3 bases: TGTGCCAGCAGACCTACAGGGTCTACCACTGAAGCTTTCTTT.

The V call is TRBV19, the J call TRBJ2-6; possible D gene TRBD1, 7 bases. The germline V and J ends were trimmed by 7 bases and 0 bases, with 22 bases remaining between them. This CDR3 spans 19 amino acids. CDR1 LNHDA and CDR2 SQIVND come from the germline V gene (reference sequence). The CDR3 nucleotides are TGTGCCAGTACCTCCCAGGGGGGCGAGGAGTCCTCTGGGGCCAACGTCCTGACTTTC. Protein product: CASTSQGGEESSGANVLTF.

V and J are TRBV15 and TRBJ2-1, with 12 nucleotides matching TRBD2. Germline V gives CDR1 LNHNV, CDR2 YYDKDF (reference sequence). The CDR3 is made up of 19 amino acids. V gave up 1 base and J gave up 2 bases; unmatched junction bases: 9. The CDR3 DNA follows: TGTGCCACCAGCAGAGCGGGGGGACTAGCGGGCGTCCCCTACAATGAGCAGTTCTTC. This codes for CATSRAGGLAGVPYNEQFF.

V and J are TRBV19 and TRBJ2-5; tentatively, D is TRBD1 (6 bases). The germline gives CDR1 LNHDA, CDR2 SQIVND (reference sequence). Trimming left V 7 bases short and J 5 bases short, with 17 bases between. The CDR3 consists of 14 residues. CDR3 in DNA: TGTGCCAGTACCACTGGGCCAGGGGATGAGACCCAGTACTTC. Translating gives CASTTGPGDETQYF.

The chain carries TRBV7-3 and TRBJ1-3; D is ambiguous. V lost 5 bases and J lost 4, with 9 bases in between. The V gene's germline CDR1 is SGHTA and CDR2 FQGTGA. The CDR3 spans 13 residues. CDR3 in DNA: TGTGCCAGCAGCCCCCTCCCCGGAAACACCATATATTTT. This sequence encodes CASSPLPGNTIYF.

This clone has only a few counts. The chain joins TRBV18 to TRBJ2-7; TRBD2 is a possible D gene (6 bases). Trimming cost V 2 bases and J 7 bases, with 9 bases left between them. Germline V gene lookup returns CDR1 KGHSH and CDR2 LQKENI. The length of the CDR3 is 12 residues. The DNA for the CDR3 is TGTGCCAGCTCACCAGCCAGCGGGGAGCAGTACTTC. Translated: CASSPASGEQYF.

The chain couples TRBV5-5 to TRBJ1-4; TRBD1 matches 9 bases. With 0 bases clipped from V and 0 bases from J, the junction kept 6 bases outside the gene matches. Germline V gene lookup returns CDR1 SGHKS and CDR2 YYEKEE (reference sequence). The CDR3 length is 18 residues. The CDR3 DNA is TGTGCCAGCAGCTTGGCACTCGACAGGGGGGCAACTAATGAAAAACTGTTTTTT. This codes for CASSLALDRGATNEKLFF.

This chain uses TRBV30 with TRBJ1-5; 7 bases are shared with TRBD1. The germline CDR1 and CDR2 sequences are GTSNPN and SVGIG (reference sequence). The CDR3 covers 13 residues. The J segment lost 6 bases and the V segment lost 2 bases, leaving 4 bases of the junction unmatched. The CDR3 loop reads CAWSPPGGQPQHF. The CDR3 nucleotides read TGTGCCTGGAGTCCACCAGGGGGTCAGCCCCAGCATTTT.

DNA of the CDR3: TGTGCCACCCAGCCAGGGGGGTTATACAATGAGCAGTTCTTC. Translation gives CATQPGGLYNEQFF. V gene TRBV15 combines with J gene TRBJ2-1, with D possibly being TRBD1 (7 bases). The CDR3 is made up of 14 amino acids. CDR1 and CDR2 (germline): LNHNV, YYDKDF (reference sequence). V lost 8 bases, J lost 4 bases, and 15 bases lay in between.

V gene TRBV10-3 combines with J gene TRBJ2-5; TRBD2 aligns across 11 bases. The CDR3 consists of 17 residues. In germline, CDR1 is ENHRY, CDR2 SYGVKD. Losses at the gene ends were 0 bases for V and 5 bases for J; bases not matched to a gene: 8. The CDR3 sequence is CAISESRRLAGKETQYF. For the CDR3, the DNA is TGTGCCATCAGTGAGTCGAGGCGACTAGCGGGAAAGGAGACCCAGTACTTC.

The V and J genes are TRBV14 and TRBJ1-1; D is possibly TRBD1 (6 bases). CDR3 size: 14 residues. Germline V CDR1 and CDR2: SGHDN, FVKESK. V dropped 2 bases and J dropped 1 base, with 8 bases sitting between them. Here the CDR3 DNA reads TGTGCCAGCAGCCAACGGACAGCGAACACTGAAGCTTTCTTT. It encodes CASSQRTANTEAFF.

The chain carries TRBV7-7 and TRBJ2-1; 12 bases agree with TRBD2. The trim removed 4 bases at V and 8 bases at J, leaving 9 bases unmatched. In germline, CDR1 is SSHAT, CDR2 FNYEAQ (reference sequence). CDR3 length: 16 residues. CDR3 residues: CASSSGLAGAGDEQFF. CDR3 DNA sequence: TGTGCCAGCAGCTCGGGACTAGCGGGTGCCGGGGATGAGCAGTTCTTC.

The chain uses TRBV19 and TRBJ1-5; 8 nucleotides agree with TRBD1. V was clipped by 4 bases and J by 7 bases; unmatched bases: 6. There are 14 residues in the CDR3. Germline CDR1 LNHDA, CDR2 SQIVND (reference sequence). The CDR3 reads CASSRGQDTQPQHF. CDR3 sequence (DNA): TGTGCCAGTAGTAGGGGACAGGATACGCAGCCCCAGCATTTT. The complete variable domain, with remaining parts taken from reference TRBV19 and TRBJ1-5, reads DGGITQSPKYLFRKEGQNVTLSCEQNLNHDAMYWYRQDPGQGLRLIYYSQIVNDFQKGDIAEGYSVSREKKESFPLTVTSAQKNPTAFYLCASSRGQDTQPQHFGDGTRLSIL.

The CDR3 sequence is CASSTQGADTEAFF. The CDR3 region has the DNA TGTGCCAGCTCAACACAGGGGGCGGACACTGAAGCTTTCTTT. The rearrangement joins TRBV6-5 to TRBJ1-1; 9 bases are shared with TRBD1. Germline CDR1 reads MNHEY; CDR2 reads SVGAGI. The V segment lost 8 bases and the J segment 3 bases; nucleotides outside the gene matches: 7. The CDR3 consists of 14 residues.

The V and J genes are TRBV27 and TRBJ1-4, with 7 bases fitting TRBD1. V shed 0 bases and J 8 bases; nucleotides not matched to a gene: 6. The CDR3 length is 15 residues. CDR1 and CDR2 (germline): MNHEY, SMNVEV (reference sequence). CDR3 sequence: CASSLSQGVGEKLFF. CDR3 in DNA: TGTGCCAGCAGTTTATCCCAGGGGGTAGGGGAAAAACTGTTTTTT.

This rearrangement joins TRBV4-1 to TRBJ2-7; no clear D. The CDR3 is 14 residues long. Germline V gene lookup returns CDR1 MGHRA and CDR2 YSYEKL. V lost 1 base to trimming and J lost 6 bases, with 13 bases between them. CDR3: CASSQAIQVLEQYF. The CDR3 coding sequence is TGCGCCAGCAGCCAAGCGATACAAGTCCTCGAGCAGTACTTC.

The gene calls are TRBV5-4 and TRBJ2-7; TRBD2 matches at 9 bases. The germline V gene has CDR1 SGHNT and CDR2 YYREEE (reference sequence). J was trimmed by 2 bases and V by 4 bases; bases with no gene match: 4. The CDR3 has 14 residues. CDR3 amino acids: CASSPLAGTYEQYF. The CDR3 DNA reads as TGTGCCAGCAGCCCTCTAGCGGGAACCTACGAGCAGTACTTC.

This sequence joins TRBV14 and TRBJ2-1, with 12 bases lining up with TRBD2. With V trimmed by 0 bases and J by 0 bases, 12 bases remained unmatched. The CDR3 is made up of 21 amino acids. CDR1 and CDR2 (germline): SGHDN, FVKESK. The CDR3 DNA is TGTGCCAGCAGCCAAGAAGGTGAAGGACTAGCGGGATACCCCTCCTACAATGAGCAGTTCTTC. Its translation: CASSQEGEGLAGYPSYNEQFF.